This TCR beta chain was sequenced during a study of blood T cell repertoires in COVID-19. Study summary: Whether acute or convalescent, the COVID-19 samples came from the United States, Italy and Spain. PBMCs, B-cell-depleted T cells, or T cells provided the cDNA or gDNA that made up the material.

The CDR3 totals 15 residues. CDR1 is MNHEY, CDR2 SVGEGT, per germline. V was trimmed by 2 bases and J by 4 bases, leaving 13 bases between them. This table comes from immunoSEQ multiplex PCR, and its TCRdb copy is limited to in-frame clones, with some not included. The top ten clones hold 5.1% of a sample with some 330,000 clones, roughly four fifths of them seen once. Study members were between roughly 18 and 100 years old and lived in 24 US regions. Membership in each cohort depended on participant-reported clinical history. This clonotype was obtained from a woman in her forties or fifties who had recovered from COVID-19. The sample comprised PBMCs or T cells enriched from blood (not recorded which). V usage is TRBV6-2 or TRBV6-3 and J usage is TRBJ2-3, with a possible D match to TRBD2 (6 bases). The CDR3 loop reads CASSYLGGGADTQYF. The CDR3 DNA reads TGTGCCAGCAGTTACCTGGGGGGAGGTGCAGATACGCAGTATTTT.